The 21 T cell receptor beta chains given below trace back to one sample, sequenced in a study of human T cells and chemical hapten exposure. From the RACE reads, TCRdb called clonotypes with MiXCR, one entry per CDR3 protein. The data contain around 330,000 distinct CDR3 sequences, 5% to 6.5% of them singletons. Time point specified: pre-sensitization, week 0. Sample treatment: therapeutic diphenylcyclopropenone sensitization with weekly scalp DPC. The material was whole blood, obtained in connection with sensitization to the hapten diphenylcyclopropenone (DPC). All receptors come from a woman in her late teens or twenties with alopecia areata. Some clones in this sample may be carry-over from other donors' samples.

This clonotype was recorded many times. This chain uses TRBV27 with TRBJ2-2; D possibly uses TRBD1 or TRBD2 (6 bases each). Germline values: CDR1 MNHEY, CDR2 SMNVEV (reference sequence). With 0 bases removed from V and 3 bases from J, the gap between germline ends came to 8 bases. The CDR3 covers 15 residues. CDR3 amino acids: CASSLSGGYTGELFF. CDR3 nucleotides: TGTGCCAGCAGTTTATCAGGGGGGTACACCGGGGAGCTGTTTTTT.

This clonotype occurred many times. The J gene is TRBJ1-1, the V gene TRBV7-3, with 7 bases identical to TRBD1. Trimming at V came to 4 bases and at J to 1 base, leaving 3 bases not matched to a gene. Germline V CDR1 and CDR2: SGHTA, FQGTGA. The CDR3 has 14 amino acids. The CDR3 DNA sequence: TGTGCCAGCAGCTCAGCAGGGGGGAACACTGAAGCTTTCTTT. Its translation is CASSSAGGNTEAFF. Based on the CDR3 plus reference TRBV7-3 and TRBJ1-1, the full variable domain is GAGVSQTPSNKVTEKGKYVELRCDPISGHTALYWYRQSLGQGPEFLIYFQGTGAADDSGLPNDRFFAVRPEGSVSTLKIQRTERGDSAVYLCASSSAGGNTEAFFGQGTRLTVV.

Ten or more counts support this clonotype. The V and J genes are TRBV5-1 and TRBJ1-2, with D tentatively TRBD1 (6 bases). Trimming took 1 base from V and 6 from J, leaving 7 bases between them. The CDR3 totals 12 residues. Looked up from germline, CDR1 is SGHRS and CDR2 is YFSETQ. This CDR3 is CASSLSGDGYTF. DNA of the CDR3: TGCGCCAGCAGCTTGTCAGGGGATGGCTACACCTTC.

A few counts support this clonotype. The chain links TRBV28 to TRBJ2-2, with 8 bases that match TRBD2. Trimming cost V 8 bases and J 4 bases; bases outside gene matches: 6. Looked up from germline, CDR1 is MDHEN and CDR2 is SYDVKM. This CDR3 spans 14 amino acids. CDR3 DNA: TGTGCCAGCCTCGGGACTAGAGGCACCGGGGAGCTGTTTTTT. As protein: CASLGTRGTGELFF.

This clonotype was picked up a small number of times. DNA of the CDR3: TGTGCCAGCAGTCCAGCCGGGACGGAGGGAGTCTATGGCTACACCTTC. Encoded protein: CASSPAGTEGVYGYTF. The chain recombines TRBV27 with TRBJ1-2; possible D gene TRBD1, 5 bases. Trimming took 5 bases from V and 4 from J, leaving 20 bases between them. Germline values: CDR1 MNHEY, CDR2 SMNVEV (reference sequence). This CDR3 region has 16 residues.

This clonotype occurred many times. CDR3 protein: CASSLAAGGHYEQYF. The DNA for the CDR3 is TGTGCCAGCAGTTTAGCGGCAGGGGGACACTACGAGCAGTACTTC. The rearrangement joins TRBV27 to TRBJ2-7, with 7 bases fitting TRBD1. V gave up 2 bases and J gave up 3 bases; unmatched junction bases: 7. Germline CDR1 reads MNHEY; CDR2 reads SMNVEV (reference sequence). The CDR3 is 15 amino acids.

This clonotype was seen repeatedly, ten times or more. This chain connects TRBV11-2 to TRBJ2-1; D remains ambiguous. Germline CDR1 SGHAT, CDR2 FQNNGV. The V gene lost 1 base and the J gene lost 10 bases, with 8 bases spanning the gap. The CDR3 is 12 amino acids. The CDR3 nucleotides read TGTGCCAGCAGCTTAGCCTTTAGCGAGCAGTTCTTC. As protein: CASSLAFSEQFF.

V and J are TRBV6-5 and TRBJ1-5; 7 bases are a match to TRBD1. The germline V gene encodes CDR1 MNHEY and CDR2 SVGAGI. CDR3 size: 13 residues. J lost 5 bases, V lost 6 bases, and 4 bases had no gene match. CDR3 region: CASRRTGDQPQHF. The CDR3 nucleotides read TGTGCCAGCAGACGGACAGGCGATCAGCCCCAGCATTTT.

Comment on this clonotype: An end of the junction does not agree with germline; a read error may underlie this. The chain couples TRBV27 to TRBJ1-5, with no clear D. Germline-derived CDR1 and CDR2 are MNHEY and SMNVEV (reference sequence). The CDR3 is made up of 12 amino acids. CDR3 in DNA: TGTGCCATCAGTTTATTGGGGCAGCCCCAGCATTTT. Translating gives CAISLLGQPQHF.

V and J are TRBV28 and TRBJ2-3, with 10 bases fitting TRBD1. Unmatched junction bases numbered 2, after V lost 6 bases and J lost 5 bases. The CDR3 is 13 amino acids. Per germline, CDR1 MDHEN and CDR2 SYDVKM. CDR3 DNA: TGTGCCAGCAGAGGGACAGGGGAAGATACGCAGTATTTT. It yields the protein CASRGTGEDTQYF.

This clonotype was counted a few times. V is TRBV6-2 or TRBV6-3 and J is TRBJ1-1, with 8 bases fitting TRBD1. J gave up 1 base and V 6 bases, and 10 bases lay outside the gene matches. CDR1 is MNHEY and CDR2 is SVGEGT in the germline V gene. The CDR3 covers 16 residues. CDR3 amino acids: CASRPLQGAPNTEAFF. CDR3 DNA: TGTGCCAGCAGACCCCTTCAGGGGGCGCCGAACACTGAAGCTTTCTTT.

In its sample, this clonotype was seen many times. The chain is built from TRBV6-5 and TRBJ1-1; possibly TRBD1 for D (6 bases). The CDR3 is 14 residues long. V lost 0 bases, J lost 5 bases, and 10 bases lay in between. Germline assignment: CDR1 MNHEY and CDR2 SVGAGI. CDR3 region: CASSYSGQGTEAFF. CDR3 in DNA: TGTGCCAGCAGTTACTCGGGGCAGGGGACTGAAGCTTTCTTT.

The chain carries TRBV28 and TRBJ2-3; 7 bases map to TRBD2. The CDR3 runs 13 residues. J gave up 1 base and V 11 bases, and 6 bases lay outside the gene matches. CDR1 MDHEN and CDR2 SYDVKM come from the germline V gene. This CDR3 reads CASCGGGTDTQYF. The CDR3 DNA sequence: TGTGCCTCTTGTGGGGGGGGCACAGATACGCAGTATTTT.

The chain recombines TRBV4-3 with TRBJ2-6; D not certain. Between the trimmed V and J ends, which lost 3 bases and 1 base, there was a span of 10 bases. The germline CDR1 and CDR2 sequences are LGHNA and YSLEER. The length of the CDR3 is 16 residues. The CDR3 reads CASSQERFSGANVLTF. In DNA form, the CDR3 reads TGCGCCAGCAGCCAGGAACGGTTTTCTGGGGCCAACGTCCTGACTTTC.

The chain links TRBV12-3 or TRBV12-4 to TRBJ1-5, with D perhaps TRBD1 (6 bases). The V and J ends lost 2 bases and 0 bases respectively, with 26 bases between them. The CDR3 has 21 residues. CDR3 loop: CASSLISRGIMGAYSNQPQHF. The DNA for the CDR3 is TGTGCCAGCAGTTTAATTTCCCGGGGGATTATGGGGGCATATAGCAATCAGCCCCAGCATTTT.

This clonotype was detected ten times or more. The V and J genes are TRBV27 and TRBJ2-7, with a tentative D call TRBD1 (6 bases). Germline V gene sequence: CDR1 MNHEY, CDR2 SMNVEV (reference sequence). V lost 5 bases and J lost 2, with 13 bases in between. The CDR3 extends over 14 amino acids. This chain's CDR3 is CASSKQTGTYEQYF. The CDR3 bases are TGTGCCAGCAGTAAACAAACAGGGACCTACGAGCAGTACTTC.

This clonotype showed up just a few times. The chain links TRBV3-1 to TRBJ1-5, with D maybe TRBD1 (5 bases). The CDR3 is 19 residues long. Trimming left V 3 bases short and J 2 bases short, with 23 bases between. Germline loops: CDR1 LGHDT, CDR2 YNNKEL (reference sequence). CDR3 sequence reads: CASSQWGTEWRLGNQPQHF. CDR3 in DNA: TGTGCCAGCAGCCAGTGGGGGACGGAGTGGCGTTTGGGCAATCAGCCCCAGCATTTT.

The chain recombines TRBV12-3 or TRBV12-4 with TRBJ1-5, with 7 nucleotides matching TRBD1. The CDR3 runs 15 residues. Unmatched junction bases numbered 9, after V lost 6 bases and J lost 4 bases. The CDR3: CASRPNRGRNQPQHF. The CDR3 nucleotides read TGTGCCAGCAGGCCAAACAGGGGTAGGAATCAGCCCCAGCATTTT.

At least ten counts were recorded for this clonotype. This rearrangement joins TRBV24-1 to TRBJ2-3, with D hard to call. Germline V lookup: CDR1 KGHDR, CDR2 SFDVKD. V lost 6 bases to trimming and J lost 6 bases, with 12 bases between them. The CDR3 has 13 residues. CDR3 sequence: CATSKSSVDTQYF. CDR3 in DNA: TGTGCCACCAGTAAGAGTTCAGTGGATACGCAGTATTTT.

Sample share makes this clonotype medium-sized. The J gene is TRBJ1-5, the V gene TRBV12-3 or TRBV12-4; D not resolved. The CDR3 consists of 13 residues. Trimming removed 1 base at V and 7 bases at J, with 8 bases between. The CDR3 reads CASSLEQRQPQHF. In DNA form, the CDR3 reads TGTGCCAGCAGTTTAGAGCAGCGGCAGCCCCAGCATTTT.

The chain combines TRBV12-3 or TRBV12-4 with TRBJ1-5; 7 bases are shared with TRBD1. The CDR3 sequence is 15 residues long. V gave up 5 bases and J gave up 6 bases; unmatched junction bases: 10. The CDR3 region is CASSPKPTGLQPQHF. DNA of the CDR3: TGTGCCAGCAGTCCCAAACCGACAGGGCTTCAGCCCCAGCATTTT.